Sequencing of this TCR beta chain was carried out in a study of T cell clonality in common variable immunodeficiency (dated by TCRdb to between 2014 and 2017). From its cysteine to its phenylalanine, the CDR3 spans 14 amino acids. Of the CDR3's DNA, 33 bases were read; they are in frame from base 1. For CDR1 and CDR2, the germline V gene (reference sequence) lists SGHNT and YYREEE. Most of the CVID patients and most of the healthy controls were of Caucasian heritage. Heparinized peripheral whole blood samples of roughly 5 to 8.5 ml were collected from each donor. Genomic DNA from adults with common variable immune deficiency (CVID) and from healthy adult controls was the source for sequencing TCRbeta CDR3 repertoires. The control group comprised about 22 healthy adult volunteers, roughly 12 female and roughly ten male, aged about 23 to 75 years with a mean age of around 32. Diluted blood was subjected to density centrifugation over Hypaque 1077 or Ficoll-Paque for isolation of peripheral blood mononuclear cells. Unsorted mononuclear cells served as the source of genomic DNA, which was extracted either by Qiagen column purification or by a centrifugation-based method.

Results the study describes overall, beyond this receptor: TCRbeta clonality was higher in CVID subjects than in healthy controls (t-test p = 0.018), and the increase was most characteristic of about a third of subjects. According to the authors, figuring out what caused the increased clonality in CVID would require sequencing the repertoires of T cell subpopulations. Even though DNA input was equal, the average per sample came to about 74,000 unique sequences for controls compared with around 33,000 for CVID samples. CVID TCRbeta sequences reportedly showed fewer deletions and N-nucleotide insertions and lacked highly modified clones with 13 or more V deletions. Fewer TCRbeta clones were shared among CVID subjects than among healthy controls (p < 0.0001). Patient heterogeneity within the CVID cohort put limits on correlating repertoire features with clinical complications.

For sequencing input, CVID and control samples contributed equivalent amounts of genomic DNA. For every sample, a 60 bp segment covering the rearranged TCRbeta CDR3 region was amplified and then sequenced. The immunoSEQ assay, a bias-corrected multiplex PCR combined with high-throughput sequencing, was used to amplify TCRbeta. As for how the authors treated the data: Each unique nucleotide sequence was treated as a clone and annotated with V, D and J genes, copy number and frequency. Sequences were labeled productive if in frame, and non-productive if out of frame or containing stop codons. Clonality was calculated from Shannon's entropy as previously described. Mean CDR3 Kyte-Doolittle hydropathy was derived from the predicted amino acid sequences of productive clones. Hierarchical clustering of scaled V gene usage was performed with the R hclust function using Manhattan distance and complete linkage. Sharing of clones by CDR3 amino acid sequence was evaluated through resampling of 12 repertoires per group over 100 rounds. The repertoires were searched for 70 published EBV-specific and fewer than 250 published CMV-specific TCRbeta sequences. A couple of CVID samples that yielded fewer than 10,000 sequences were excluded from the analysis, so around 38 CVID repertoires were retained. In TCRdb, the immuneACCESS table is reduced to in-frame sequences with V and J assigned. These tables do not hold every clone; where another copy was compared, an unresolved V gene accounts for under half, and the others remain unexplained. V, J and clone size were drawn from that table, and D and trimming were deduced from the DNA. Across this sample, 75,000 to 85,000 clones were tabulated and none appeared just once. Around 0.87% of the sample rests with the top ten.

At least ten counts were recorded for this clone. Its antigen has not been determined. The read halts 3 residues ahead of the CDR3 end, with the missing end drawn from the germline J gene. The rearrangement combines TRBV5-4 with TRBJ1-2, with TRBD1 tentatively as D gene (5 bases match). This TCR came from a person aged 18 to 75 in good health. The sequencing sample was made of peripheral blood mononuclear cells. The CDR3 sequence is CASSLNSEGLGYTF. The part of the CDR3 DNA that was read is TGTGCCAGCAGCTTAAATAGTGAGGGACTAGGC.